This T cell receptor beta chain came from a study of T cell repertoires in cytomegalovirus infection. As for the study in general: Both a matching HLA type and CMV infection were indicated by public TCR beta signatures.

A single record per CDR3 protein comes from TCRdb applying MiXCR to the reads. Of about 180,000 distinct CDR3 sequences in the sample, around an eighth are singletons; the top ten hold roughly 30%. General study results and limits: CMV carriers having the relevant HLA were flagged by cumulative public TCR beta family frequency. Dominating the ex vivo response were HLA-C-restricted CMV-specific TCR beta clonotypes.

CDR3 length equals 11 residues. V shed 4 bases and J shed 1 base, with 2 bases lying between them. CDR1 and CDR2 from the germline V gene are MNHEY and SVGEGT. Note on this clonotype: The target antigen is unknown.

The rearrangement links TRBV6-2 or TRBV6-3 to TRBJ2-7; D gene uncertain. This clonotype originated in a human donor in good health (CMV status not recorded). Some clones in this sample may be carry-over from other donors' samples. The source material was PBMCs. This chain's CDR3 is CASSWSYEQYF. DNA of the CDR3: TGTGCCAGCAGTTGGTCCTACGAGCAGTACTTC.